Each of the 26 T cell receptor beta chains below was sequenced from the same sample in a study of shared clonotypes between healthy human individuals. TCRdb keeps only in-frame clones here, not all; method: immunoSEQ multiplex PCR. Among approximately 640,000 clones listed, 90% were seen once. The sample comprised memory CD8+ T cells from PBMCs. Subset denoted: CD45RO+ cells pooled with CCR7-negative TemRA cells. The origin of the receptors is a man between 18 and 29 years old in good health. Some clones in this sample may be carry-over from other donors' samples.

The rearrangement uses TRBV19 and TRBJ1-1; a weak D match, TRBD1 (5 bases). Trimming left V 5 bases short and J 7 bases short, with 8 bases between. The CDR3 runs 11 residues. Per germline, CDR1 LNHDA and CDR2 SQIVND (reference sequence). The CDR3 DNA reads TGTGCCAGTAGTGGAGGGGATGAAGCTTTCTTT. Translated: CASSGGDEAFF.

This chain links TRBV5-1 with TRBJ1-5; D unresolved. V was trimmed by 3 bases and J by 2 bases, leaving 6 bases between them. The CDR3 runs 13 residues. The V gene's germline CDR1 is SGHRS and CDR2 YFSETQ. DNA for the CDR3: TGCGCCAGCAGCTCCGATGGCAATCAGCCCCAGCATTTT. It yields the protein CASSSDGNQPQHF.

The chain couples TRBV9 to TRBJ2-2; 10 nucleotides agree with TRBD2. The CDR3 extends over 20 amino acids. CDR1 and CDR2 (germline): SGDLS, YYNGEE. The V segment lost 0 bases and the J segment 1 base; nucleotides outside the gene matches: 12. For the CDR3, the DNA is TGTGCCAGCAGCGTAGGGGAGACTAGCGGGCCAATCTGGAACACCGGGGAGCTGTTTTTT. Its translation: CASSVGETSGPIWNTGELFF.

This sequence joins TRBV27 and TRBJ1-4; D is undetermined. V dropped 0 bases and J dropped 7 bases, with 6 bases sitting between them. The V gene's germline CDR1 is MNHEY and CDR2 SMNVEV (reference sequence). CDR3 length: 13 amino acids. The CDR3 reads CASSLSPFEKLFF. The CDR3 DNA reads TGTGCCAGCAGTTTATCCCCCTTTGAAAAACTGTTTTTT.

This chain links TRBV4-1 with TRBJ2-3; the D is unclear. CDR1 MGHRA and CDR2 YSYEKL come from the germline V gene. V was clipped by 0 bases and J by 4 bases, with 17 bases between them. This CDR3 region has 17 residues. Here the CDR3 reads CASSQDGPSKYADTQYF. The CDR3 DNA follows: TGCGCCAGCAGCCAAGATGGCCCGTCAAAGTACGCAGATACGCAGTATTTT.

This sequence joins TRBV27 and TRBJ2-1; 7 nucleotides match TRBD1. CDR1 and CDR2 (germline): MNHEY, SMNVEV (reference sequence). The V segment lost 5 bases and the J segment 9 bases; nucleotides outside the gene matches: 16. The CDR3 totals 16 residues. The CDR3 nucleotides read TGTGCCAGCAGTCCGCGGGTAGGGGGCGAAGAGGGTGAGCAGTTCTTC. Protein product: CASSPRVGGEEGEQFF.

The chain has TRBV9 and TRBJ2-1, with D tentatively TRBD1 or TRBD2 (5 bases each). V lost 4 bases to trimming and J lost 3 bases, with 17 bases between them. The CDR3 is made up of 16 amino acids. Germline CDR1 and CDR2: SGDLS and YYNGEE. Written as DNA, the CDR3 is TGTGCCAGCAGCCCGCAGCCAGGGAGCTTCTACAATGAGCAGTTCTTC. This sequence encodes CASSPQPGSFYNEQFF.

The CDR3 loop reads CASSPSLAFEQFF. The CDR3 DNA follows: TGTGCCAGCAGCCCTTCGCTAGCGTTTGAGCAGTTCTTC. V is TRBV6-5 and J is TRBJ2-1; a possible D gene is TRBD2 (6 bases). This CDR3 is 13 amino acids long. In germline, CDR1 is MNHEY, CDR2 SVGAGI. With 6 bases removed from V and 9 bases from J, the gap between germline ends came to 15 bases.

The J gene is TRBJ2-1, the V gene TRBV14, with D perhaps given as TRBD1 or TRBD2 (6 bases each). V was pared by 1 base and J by 3 bases, with 13 bases between. This CDR3 has 16 amino acids. Germline V gene sequence: CDR1 SGHDN, CDR2 FVKESK. In DNA, the CDR3 is TGTGCCAGCAGCCAAGGAGGGGGGCCACGCTACAATGAGCAGTTCTTC. It translates to CASSQGGGPRYNEQFF. Full variable domain (missing parts from reference TRBV14 and TRBJ2-1): EAGVTQFPSHSVIEKGQTVTLRCDPISGHDNLYWYRRVMGKEIKFLLHFVKESKQDESGMPNNRFLAERTGGTYSTLKVQPAELEDSGVYFCASSQGGGPRYNEQFFGPGTRLTVL.

The rearrangement links TRBV13 to TRBJ2-1, with D tentatively TRBD2 (6 bases). The CDR3 totals 12 residues. With 5 bases removed from V and 9 bases from J, the gap between germline ends came to 11 bases. CDR1 is PRHDT, CDR2 FYEKMQ, per germline (reference sequence). DNA for the CDR3: TGTGCCAGCAGCCAAGCCGGGGGTGAGCAGTTCTTC. This encodes CASSQAGGEQFF.

Details on this clone: Other DNA variants within this sample encode the same CDR3. The rearrangement joins TRBV9 to TRBJ2-7; D could derive from TRBD1 or TRBD2 (5 bases each). The germline gives CDR1 SGDLS, CDR2 YYNGEE. Trimming removed 2 bases at V and 4 bases at J, with 13 bases between. There are 14 residues in the CDR3. CDR3 residues: CASSVGASSYEQYF. The CDR3 DNA reads TGTGCCAGCAGCGTCGGGGCGTCGAGTTACGAGCAGTACTTC.

The chain recombines TRBV7-9 with TRBJ2-2, with D tentatively TRBD1 or TRBD2 (6 bases each). Germline V gene data show CDR1 as SEHNR and CDR2 as FQNEAQ (reference sequence). V lost 4 bases and J 3 bases, leaving 18 bases between the germline ends. The CDR3 is 17 amino acids. This chain's CDR3 is CASSWGGQSQDTGELFF. CDR3 nucleotides: TGTGCCAGCAGCTGGGGAGGACAGAGTCAGGACACCGGGGAGCTGTTTTTT.

Details on this clone: The same CDR3 is also encoded by other DNA sequences in this sample. The chain combines TRBV7-6 with TRBJ2-2, with a tentative D call TRBD2 (6 bases). The germline V gene has CDR1 SGHVS and CDR2 FNYEAQ. V lost 1 base and J lost 1, with 10 bases in between. There are 16 residues in the CDR3. The CDR3 sequence: CASSLVTGENTGELFF. The CDR3 DNA is TGTGCCAGCAGCTTAGTAACGGGGGAGAACACCGGGGAGCTGTTTTTT.

CDR3 amino acids: CASSRTTVTYEQYF. In DNA, the CDR3 is TGCGCCAGCAGCCGCACGACAGTAACCTACGAGCAGTACTTC. This chain uses TRBV4-1 with TRBJ2-7; D may be TRBD1 (5 bases). Germline V gives CDR1 MGHRA, CDR2 YSYEKL. The CDR3 is 14 amino acids. The V end was cut by 4 bases, the J end by 2 bases, with 12 bases between.

The chain combines TRBV10-3 with TRBJ2-3; 9 nucleotides match TRBD2. In germline, CDR1 is ENHRY, CDR2 SYGVKD. The CDR3 is 16 amino acids. The junction had 9 bases not matched to a gene; V was cut back by 3 bases and J by 5 bases. The CDR3 reads CAISDPSGRGGDTQYF. In nucleotides, the CDR3 is TGTGCCATCAGTGATCCCTCCGGGCGGGGGGGAGATACGCAGTATTTT.

V is TRBV9 and J is TRBJ1-1; D not resolved. This CDR3 has 13 amino acids. Per germline, CDR1 SGDLS and CDR2 YYNGEE. V was pared by 4 bases and J by 3 bases, with 10 bases between. CDR3 protein: CASSFRQDTEAFF. The CDR3 region has the DNA TGTGCCAGCAGCTTTAGGCAGGACACTGAAGCTTTCTTT. The full variable domain, completed using reference TRBV9 and TRBJ1-1, is DSGVTQTPKHLITATGQRVTLRCSPRSGDLSVYWYQQSLDQGLQFLIQYYNGEERAKGNILERFSAQQFPDLHSELNLSSLELGDSALYFCASSFRQDTEAFFGQGTRLTVV.

The J gene is TRBJ2-5, the V gene TRBV5-6; D is uncertain. The CDR3 consists of 14 residues. Germline V lookup: CDR1 SGHDT, CDR2 YYEEEE. V was cut by 5 bases and J by 5 bases, with 16 bases left in between. The chain's CDR3 is CASRDRSGRETQYF. The DNA of the CDR3 is TGTGCCAGCAGGGATCGGAGTGGTAGGGAGACCCAGTACTTC.

The chain links TRBV9 to TRBJ1-2; D unclear. The CDR3 is 12 amino acids. Germline CDR1 is SGDLS and CDR2 is YYNGEE. Trimming stripped 3 bases from V and 8 bases from J, with 11 bases between. The CDR3 loop is CASSGTAWGYTF. In DNA, the CDR3 is TGTGCCAGCAGCGGAACGGCGTGGGGCTACACCTTC.

The rearrangement uses TRBV6-5 and TRBJ1-1; D remains ambiguous. The CDR3 loop spans 13 amino acids. Trimming took off 2 bases at V and 6 bases at J, with 10 bases between the two ends. CDR1 and CDR2 from the germline V gene are MNHEY and SVGAGI. The CDR3 nucleotides read TGTGCCAGCAGTTACAGAGGAACCCCTGAAGCTTTCTTT. This gives the protein CASSYRGTPEAFF.

This sequence joins TRBV19 and TRBJ2-1, with 8 bases aligning to TRBD2. V shed 5 bases, J shed 2 bases, and the junction held 11 bases outside the gene matches. Germline CDR1 is LNHDA and CDR2 is SQIVND (reference sequence). CDR3 size: 17 residues. In nucleotides, the CDR3 is TGTGCCAGTAGTCCCGATTGGTTGCGGGAGGCCTACAATGAGCAGTTCTTC. Translated: CASSPDWLREAYNEQFF.

This chain joins TRBV19 and TRBJ1-1, with D possibly matching TRBD1 (5 bases). The V gene lost 3 bases and the J gene lost 3 bases, with 11 bases spanning the gap. CDR1 LNHDA and CDR2 SQIVND come from the germline V gene (reference sequence). This CDR3 spans 14 amino acids. The CDR3 sequence is CASSIQGRDTEAFF. The CDR3 coding sequence is TGTGCCAGTAGTATCCAGGGAAGGGACACTGAAGCTTTCTTT. Combining the CDR3 with reference TRBV19 and TRBJ1-1 gives the whole variable domain DGGITQSPKYLFRKEGQNVTLSCEQNLNHDAMYWYRQDPGQGLRLIYYSQIVNDFQKGDIAEGYSVSREKKESFPLTVTSAQKNPTAFYLCASSIQGRDTEAFFGQGTRLTVV.

The gene calls are TRBV2 and TRBJ1-1; no firm D call. Per germline, CDR1 SNHLY and CDR2 FYNNEI. The CDR3 spans 14 residues. Between the trimmed V and J ends, which lost 6 bases and 3 bases, there was a span of 14 bases. This chain's CDR3 is CASREGGRDTEAFF. Here the CDR3 DNA reads TGTGCCAGCAGGGAGGGTGGTAGGGACACTGAAGCTTTCTTT.

J is TRBJ1-2 and V is TRBV19; D gene ambiguous. The V end was cut by 4 bases, the J end by 4 bases, with 22 bases between. Per germline, CDR1 LNHDA and CDR2 SQIVND (reference sequence). The CDR3 totals 17 residues. The CDR3 nucleotides are TGTGCCAGTAGTAAGTCACGGTCGGGTGTATCGGGCTATGGCTACACCTTC. It yields the protein CASSKSRSGVSGYGYTF.

The chain carries TRBV6-1 and TRBJ1-2, with D possibly TRBD1 on 5 matching bases. The V gene's germline CDR1 is MNHNS and CDR2 SASEGT. Trimming removed 2 bases at V and 2 bases at J, with 15 bases between. The CDR3 length is 16 residues. CDR3 region: CASSESRDAFNYGYTF. In nucleotides, the CDR3 is TGTGCCAGCAGTGAATCCCGGGACGCGTTCAACTATGGCTACACCTTC.

The chain couples TRBV19 to TRBJ1-1; D call uncertain. This CDR3 comprises 15 residues. V was pared by 1 base and J by 0 bases, with 9 bases between. Germline V gene lookup returns CDR1 LNHDA and CDR2 SQIVND (reference sequence). The CDR3 nucleotides are TGTGCCAGTAGTATAGGAGTCAATCTGAACACTGAAGCTTTCTTT. Protein sequence: CASSIGVNLNTEAFF.

V and J are TRBV11-1 and TRBJ1-2; no firm D call. The CDR3 contains 14 residues. CDR1 is SGHAT, CDR2 FQDESV, per germline (reference sequence). Trimming shortened V by 3 bases and J by 4 bases, and 12 bases separated the two germline ends. CDR3: CASSLAEVSYGYTF. DNA of the CDR3: TGTGCCAGCAGCTTGGCCGAGGTTTCCTATGGCTACACCTTC.